The rows below give T cell receptor beta chains drawn from one sample of a study of T cells in Graves' hyperthyroidism and ophthalmopathy. TCRdb analysed the multiplex PCR reads with MiXCR anew, one entry per CDR3 protein. The data hold some 250,000 distinct CDR3 sequences, with approximately 16% observed a single time. Sequencing was performed on blood. The source of these receptors is a woman between 50 and 59 years old with Graves' hyperthyroidism that later progressed to Graves' ophthalmopathy. Each CDR3 is given with its conserved first and last residue. A D gene is named only where the DNA matches it firmly. The size entry is marked missing in some rows and otherwise reads once, few, many or a size class.

CDR3 | DNA | J | D | V | size
CSVGPLGVGTEAFF | TGCAGCGTTGGTCCCTTGGGGGTGGGCACTGAAGCTTTCTTT | TRBJ1-1 | NA | TRBV29-1 | many
CSARKDSNTEAFF | TGCAGTGCTAGGAAGGACTCGAACACTGAAGCTTTCTTT | TRBJ1-1 | NA | TRBV20-1 | NA
CASSYVPRTGNYGYTF | TGTGCCAGCAGTTACGTCCCAAGAACAGGGAACTATGGCTACACCTTC | TRBJ1-2 | NA | TRBV6-1 | many
CASSSGDKNTEAFF | TGTGCCAGCAGCTCAGGGGACAAGAACACTGAAGCTTTCTTT | TRBJ1-1 | NA | TRBV11-2 | many
CASSLATGGATDTQYF | TGTGCCAGCAGCCTCGCGACAGGGGGTGCCACAGATACGCAGTATTTT | TRBJ2-3 | TRBD1 | TRBV7-6 | NA
CASSFRFQETQYF | TGTGCCAGCAGTTTCAGGTTCCAAGAGACCCAGTACTTC | TRBJ2-5 | NA | TRBV27 | many
CASSFLDPTGVKTQYF | TGTGCCAGCAGTTTTTTGGACCCTACCGGCGTAAAGACCCAGTACTTC | TRBJ2-5 | NA | TRBV28 | many
CASSQDSLRGTEAFF | TGTGCCAGCAGCCAAGACAGCCTCCGGGGCACTGAAGCTTTCTTT | TRBJ1-1 | NA | TRBV4-2 | few
CSARAELLDEQYF | TGCAGTGCTAGAGCCGAGCTTCTCGACGAGCAGTACTTC | TRBJ2-7 | NA | TRBV20-1 | many
CSARRGTQPQHF | TGCAGTGCTAGAAGGGGGACTCAGCCCCAGCATTTT | TRBJ1-5 | NA | TRBV20-1 | many
CASSQVAYGETQYF | TGTGCCAGCAGCCAGGTGGCGTATGGGGAGACCCAGTACTTC | TRBJ2-5 | NA | TRBV3-1 | many
CSVSDRGNTEAFF | TGCAGCGTCTCCGACAGGGGGAACACTGAAGCTTTCTTT | TRBJ1-1 | TRBD1 | TRBV29-1 | few
CASSTRDRESEQYF | TGTGCCAGCAGCACGCGGGACAGGGAAAGCGAGCAGTACTTC | TRBJ2-7 | TRBD1 | TRBV9 | many
CSARPGGYTF | TGCAGTGCTAGGCCTGGGGGCTACACCTTC | TRBJ1-2 | NA | TRBV20-1 | many
CASSLVAGGPHEQYF | TGTGCCAGCAGTTTGGTAGCGGGAGGGCCCCACGAGCAGTACTTC | TRBJ2-7 | TRBD2 | TRBV28 | NA
CSAGPGKSSYNSPLHF | TGCAGTGCCGGTCCAGGAAAGAGCTCCTATAATTCACCCCTCCACTTT | TRBJ1-6 | NA | TRBV20-1 | few
CSARKGKYEKLFF | TGCAGTGCTAGGAAGGGGAAATATGAAAAACTGTTTTTT | TRBJ1-4 | NA | TRBV20-1 | many
CASSSLAGYTGELFF | TGTGCCAGCAGCTCACTAGCGGGATACACCGGGGAGCTGTTTTTT | TRBJ2-2 | TRBD2 | TRBV11-2 | NA
CASSEVDGTYEQYF | TGTGCCAGCAGTGAAGTCGACGGTACCTACGAGCAGTACTTC | TRBJ2-7 | NA | TRBV2 | many
CAINESTAGDDEQYF | TGTGCCATCAACGAGTCGACAGCGGGAGATGACGAGCAGTACTTC | TRBJ2-7 | TRBD2 | TRBV10-3 | NA